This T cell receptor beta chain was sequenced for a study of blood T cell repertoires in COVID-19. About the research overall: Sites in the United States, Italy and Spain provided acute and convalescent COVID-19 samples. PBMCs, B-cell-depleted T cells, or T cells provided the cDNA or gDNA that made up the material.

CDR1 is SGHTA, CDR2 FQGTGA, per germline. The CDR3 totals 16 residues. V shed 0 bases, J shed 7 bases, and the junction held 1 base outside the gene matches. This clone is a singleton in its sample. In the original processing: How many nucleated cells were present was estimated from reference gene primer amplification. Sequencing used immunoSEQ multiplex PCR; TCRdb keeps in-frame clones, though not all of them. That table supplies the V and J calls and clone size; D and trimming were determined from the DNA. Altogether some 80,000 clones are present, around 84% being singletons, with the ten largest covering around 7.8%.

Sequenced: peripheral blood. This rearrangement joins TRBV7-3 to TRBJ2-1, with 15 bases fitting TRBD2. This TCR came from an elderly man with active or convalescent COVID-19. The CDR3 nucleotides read TGTGCCAGCAGCTTAACCGGGACTAGCGGGAGGAATGAGCAGTTCTTC. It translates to CASSLTGTSGRNEQFF.